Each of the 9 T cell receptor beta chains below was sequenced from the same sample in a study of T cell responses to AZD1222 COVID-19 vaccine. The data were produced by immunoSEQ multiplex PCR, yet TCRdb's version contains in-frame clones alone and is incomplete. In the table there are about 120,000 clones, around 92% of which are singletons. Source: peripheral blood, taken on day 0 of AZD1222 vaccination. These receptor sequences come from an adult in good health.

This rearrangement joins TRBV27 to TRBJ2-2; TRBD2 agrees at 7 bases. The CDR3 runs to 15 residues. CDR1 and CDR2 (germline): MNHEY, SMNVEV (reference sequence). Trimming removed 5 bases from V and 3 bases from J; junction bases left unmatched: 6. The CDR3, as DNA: TGTGCCAGCAGTATATGGGGGGGAGACACCGGGGAGCTGTTTTTT. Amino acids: CASSIWGGDTGELFF.

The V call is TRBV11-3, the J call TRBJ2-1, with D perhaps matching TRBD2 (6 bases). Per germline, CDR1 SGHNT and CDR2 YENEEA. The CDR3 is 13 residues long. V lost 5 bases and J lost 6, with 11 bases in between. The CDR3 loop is CASSDGTVNEQFF. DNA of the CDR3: TGTGCCAGCAGCGACGGGACTGTCAATGAGCAGTTCTTC.

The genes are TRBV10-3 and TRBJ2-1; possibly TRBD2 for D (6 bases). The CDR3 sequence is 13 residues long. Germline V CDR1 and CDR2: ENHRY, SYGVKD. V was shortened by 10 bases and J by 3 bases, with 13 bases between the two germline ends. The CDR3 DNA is TGTGCCACGCGACTAGAAAGCTACAATGAGCAGTTCTTC. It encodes CATRLESYNEQFF.

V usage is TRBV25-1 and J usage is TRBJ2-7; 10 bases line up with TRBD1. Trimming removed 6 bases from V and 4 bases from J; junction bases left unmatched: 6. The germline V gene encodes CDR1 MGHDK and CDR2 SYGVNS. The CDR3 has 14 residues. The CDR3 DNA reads TGTGCCAGCAGCTCCGGGACAGGGGTGTACGAGCAGTACTTC. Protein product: CASSSGTGVYEQYF.

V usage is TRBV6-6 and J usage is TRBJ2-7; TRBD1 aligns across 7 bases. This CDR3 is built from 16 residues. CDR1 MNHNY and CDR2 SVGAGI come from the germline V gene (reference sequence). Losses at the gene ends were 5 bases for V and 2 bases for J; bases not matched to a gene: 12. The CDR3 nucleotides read TGTGCCAGCAGTCGATCCGGGACAGCCATAACCTACGAGCAGTACTTC. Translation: CASSRSGTAITYEQYF.

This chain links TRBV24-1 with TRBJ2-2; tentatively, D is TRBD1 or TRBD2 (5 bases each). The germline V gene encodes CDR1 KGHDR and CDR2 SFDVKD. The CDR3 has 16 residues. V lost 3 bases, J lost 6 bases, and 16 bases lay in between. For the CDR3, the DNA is TGTGCCACCAGTGATCGCCGGGACCCGAGGTCCGGGGAGCTGTTTTTT. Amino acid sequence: CATSDRRDPRSGELFF.

The chain's CDR3 is CASSPRGGQNTGELFF. The CDR3 DNA reads as TGTGCCAGCAGCCCCCGGGGGGGACAGAACACCGGGGAGCTGTTTTTT. The V gene is TRBV11-3, the J gene TRBJ2-2; 8 positions agree with TRBD2. The germline V gene has CDR1 SGHNT and CDR2 YENEEA. This CDR3 spans 16 amino acids. The trim removed 5 bases at V and 1 base at J, leaving 6 bases unmatched.

This chain's CDR3 is CASSLVGTSGRSIQDTQYF. The CDR3 nucleotides are TGTGCCAGCAGTTTAGTAGGGACTAGCGGGAGGTCCATTCAAGATACGCAGTATTTT. The J gene is TRBJ2-3, the V gene TRBV27; 15 bases are a match to TRBD2. J was trimmed by 5 bases and V by 2 bases; bases with no gene match: 11. This CDR3 has 19 amino acids. Germline V gene sequence: CDR1 MNHEY, CDR2 SMNVEV (reference sequence).

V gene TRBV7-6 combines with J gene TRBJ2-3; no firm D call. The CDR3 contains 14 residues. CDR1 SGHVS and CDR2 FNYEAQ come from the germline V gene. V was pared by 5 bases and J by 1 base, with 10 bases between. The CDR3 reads CASSVEAGTDTQYF. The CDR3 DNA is TGTGCCAGCAGCGTAGAAGCTGGCACAGATACGCAGTATTTT.